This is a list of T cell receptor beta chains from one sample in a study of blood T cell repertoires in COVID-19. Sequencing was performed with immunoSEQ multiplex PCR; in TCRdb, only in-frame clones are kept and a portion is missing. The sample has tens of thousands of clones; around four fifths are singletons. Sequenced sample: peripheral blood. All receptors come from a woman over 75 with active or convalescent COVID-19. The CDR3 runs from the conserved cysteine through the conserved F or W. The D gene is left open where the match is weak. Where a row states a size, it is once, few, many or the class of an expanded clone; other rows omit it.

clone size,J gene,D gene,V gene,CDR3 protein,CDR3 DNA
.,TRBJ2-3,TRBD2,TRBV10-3,CAISESGLAGDTQYF,TGTGCCATCAGTGAGTCGGGACTAGCTGGGGATACGCAGTATTTT
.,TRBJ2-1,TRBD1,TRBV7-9,CASSSTGQGWNEQFF,TGTGCCAGCAGCTCAACCGGACAGGGTTGGAATGAGCAGTTCTTC
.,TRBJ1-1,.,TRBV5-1,CASSLVDRINTEAFF,TGCGCCAGCAGCTTGGTAGACAGGATAAACACTGAAGCTTTCTTT
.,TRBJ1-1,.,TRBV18,CASSLDRNTEAFF,TGTGCCAGCTCACTGGACAGGAACACTGAAGCTTTCTTT
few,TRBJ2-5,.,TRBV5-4,CASSIAVQETQYF,TGTGCCAGCAGCATAGCGGTTCAAGAGACCCAGTACTTC
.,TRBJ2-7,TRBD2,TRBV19,CASSPGLAGVLFYEQYF,TGTGCCAGTAGTCCCGGACTAGCGGGAGTTCTTTTCTACGAGCAGTACTTC
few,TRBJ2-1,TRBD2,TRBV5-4,CASSTGLAGYNEQFF,TGTGCCAGCAGTACGGGACTAGCGGGGTACAATGAGCAGTTCTTC
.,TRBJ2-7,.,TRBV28,CASSLGDYEQYF,TGTGCCAGCAGCCTAGGGGACTACGAGCAGTACTTC
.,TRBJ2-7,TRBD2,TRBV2,CASSDVGGPDEQYF,TGTGCCAGCAGTGATGTGGGAGGGCCGGACGAGCAGTACTTC
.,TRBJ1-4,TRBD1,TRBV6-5,CASSLDRGSEKLFF,TGTGCCAGCAGTTTGGACAGGGGGAGTGAAAAACTGTTTTTT
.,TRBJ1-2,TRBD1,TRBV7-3,CASSSTGYYGYTF,TGTGCCAGCAGCTCGACAGGGTACTATGGCTACACCTTC
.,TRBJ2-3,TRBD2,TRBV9,CASASGRVTSTDTQYF,TGTGCCAGCGCTAGCGGGAGAGTTACGAGCACAGATACGCAGTATTTT
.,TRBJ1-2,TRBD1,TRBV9,CASSGGQGGDSGYTF,TGTGCCAGCAGCGGCGGACAGGGAGGCGACTCCGGCTACACCTTC
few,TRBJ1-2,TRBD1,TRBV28,CASSSGQGYGYTF,TGTGCCAGCAGTTCGGGACAGGGCTATGGCTACACCTTC
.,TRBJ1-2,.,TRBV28,CASRGALYGYTF,TGTGCTAGCCGGGGGGCCTTGTATGGCTACACCTTC
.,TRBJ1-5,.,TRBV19,CASTAGLPGNQPQHF,TGTGCCAGTACTGCGGGGCTCCCTGGCAATCAGCCCCAGCATTTT
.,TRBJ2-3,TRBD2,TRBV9,CASSVGLASTDTQYF,TGTGCCAGCAGCGTAGGACTAGCGTCTACAGATACGCAGTATTTT
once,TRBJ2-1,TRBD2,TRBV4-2,CASSIRTSGPPHEQFF,TGTGCCAGCAGCATCCGGACTAGCGGTCCCCCCCATGAGCAGTTCTTC
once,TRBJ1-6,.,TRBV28,CASSSQTGTTNSPLHF,TGTGCCAGCAGTTCTCAAACCGGGACAACGAATTCACCCCTCCACTTT
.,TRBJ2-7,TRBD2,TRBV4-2,CASSQVEAGQQYF,TGTGCCAGCAGCCAAGTCGAAGCGGGACAGCAGTACTTC
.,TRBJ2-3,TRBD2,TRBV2,CASKQTSGRASSTDTQYF,TGTGCCAGCAAGCAGACTAGCGGGAGGGCTTCTAGCACAGATACGCAGTATTTT
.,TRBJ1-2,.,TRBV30,CAWSRSPYGYTF,TGTGCCTGGAGTAGGAGCCCCTATGGCTACACCTTC
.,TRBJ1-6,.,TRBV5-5,CASSLDGPANSLHF,TGTGCCAGCAGCTTGGACGGTCCAGCCAACAGCCTCCACTTT
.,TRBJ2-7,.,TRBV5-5,CASSQAAGPQYEQYF,TGTGCCAGCAGCCAGGCGGCAGGGCCCCAATACGAGCAGTACTTC
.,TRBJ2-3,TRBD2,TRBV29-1,CSVVGTSGGEVETQYF,TGCAGCGTTGTAGGGACTAGCGGGGGGGAGGTCGAGACGCAGTATTTT
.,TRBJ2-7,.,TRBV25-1,CASSVGGYEQYF,TGTGCCAGCAGTGTGGGGGGCTACGAGCAGTACTTC
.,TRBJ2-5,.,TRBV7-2,CASSLGRFSQETQYF,TGTGCCAGCAGCTTAGGGCGGTTTTCTCAAGAGACCCAGTACTTC
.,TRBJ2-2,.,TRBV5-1,CASSSTGELFF,TGCGCCAGCAGCTCGACCGGGGAGCTGTTTTTT
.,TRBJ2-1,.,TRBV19,CASSIDGGPYNEQFF,TGTGCCAGTAGTATCGATGGAGGGCCATATAATGAGCAGTTCTTC
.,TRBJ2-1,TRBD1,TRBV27,CASTQMPRTGLYNEQFF,TGTGCCAGCACCCAAATGCCCCGGACAGGGTTATACAATGAGCAGTTCTTC
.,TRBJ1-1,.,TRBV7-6,CASSLGDLGGTTEAFF,TGTGCCAGCAGCTTAGGGGATTTGGGGGGGACCACTGAAGCTTTCTTT
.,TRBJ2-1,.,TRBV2,CASSQGLYNEQFF,TGTGCCAGCAGTCAGGGGCTTTACAATGAGCAGTTCTTC
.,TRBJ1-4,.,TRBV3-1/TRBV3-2,CASSQGLRGGNEKLFF,TGTGCCAGCAGCCAAGGTCTGCGAGGGGGAAATGAAAAACTGTTTTTT
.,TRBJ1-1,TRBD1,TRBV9,CASSRGQAGNTEAFF,TGTGCCAGCAGCAGGGGACAGGCCGGGAACACTGAAGCTTTCTTT
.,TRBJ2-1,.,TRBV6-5,CASSQGRLYNEQFF,TGTGCCAGCAGTCAGGGTCGACTCTACAATGAGCAGTTCTTC
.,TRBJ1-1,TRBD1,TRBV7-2,CASSYSWTGSGTEAFF,TGTGCCAGCAGCTACTCTTGGACAGGGTCCGGAACTGAAGCTTTCTTT
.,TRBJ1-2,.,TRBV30,CAWSSQTNYGYTF,TGTGCCTGGAGTTCCCAGACTAACTATGGCTACACCTTC
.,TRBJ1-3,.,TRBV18,CASSPGRSAAGDTIYF,TGTGCCAGCTCACCTGGCAGGTCCGCGGCGGGGGACACCATATATTTT
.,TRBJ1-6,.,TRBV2,CASSRVPGNSPLHF,TGTGCCAGCAGCCGGGTGCCGGGGAATTCACCCCTCCACTTT
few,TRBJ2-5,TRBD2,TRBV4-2,CASSRAPATSGSQETQYF,TGTGCCAGCAGCCGGGCCCCTGCGACTAGCGGGAGCCAAGAGACCCAGTACTTC
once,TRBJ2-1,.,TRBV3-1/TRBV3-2,CASSISPNEQFF,TGTGCCAGCAGCATCAGTCCCAATGAGCAGTTCTTC
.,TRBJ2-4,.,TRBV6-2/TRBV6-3,CASSYASGFQSIQYF,TGTGCCAGCAGTTACGCATCAGGGTTTCAAAGCATTCAGTACTTC
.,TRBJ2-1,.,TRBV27,CASSHRDWNYNEQFF,TGTGCCAGCAGTCACCGGGACTGGAACTACAATGAGCAGTTCTTC
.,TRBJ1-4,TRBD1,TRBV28,CASTSPKDREREKLFF,TGTGCCAGCACCTCACCAAAGGACAGGGAACGAGAAAAACTGTTTTTT
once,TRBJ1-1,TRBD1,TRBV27,CASSLYGTGMTITEAFF,TGTGCCAGCAGTTTATACGGGACAGGGATGACGATCACTGAAGCTTTCTTT
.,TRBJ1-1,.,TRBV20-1,CSASPSSNTEAFF,TGCAGTGCTAGTCCTTCTTCGAACACTGAAGCTTTCTTT
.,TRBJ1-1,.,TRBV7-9,CASSFGSGSEAFF,TGTGCCAGCAGCTTTGGGTCGGGGAGTGAAGCTTTCTTT
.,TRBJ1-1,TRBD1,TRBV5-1,CASSSDRAGVTEAFF,TGCGCCAGCAGCTCGGACAGGGCAGGGGTCACTGAAGCTTTCTTT
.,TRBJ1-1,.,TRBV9,CASSGGGAGNTEAFF,TGTGCCAGCAGCGGAGGTGGGGCCGGGAACACTGAAGCTTTCTTT
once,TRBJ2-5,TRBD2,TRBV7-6,CASRSSGSGEETQYF,TGTGCCAGCAGATCTAGCGGGTCCGGTGAAGAGACCCAGTACTTC
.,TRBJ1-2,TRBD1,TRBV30,CAWSFDQGAPEGYTF,TGTGCCTGGAGTTTTGACCAGGGGGCACCGGAGGGCTACACCTTC
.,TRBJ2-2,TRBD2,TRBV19,CASNSGTNTGELFF,TGTGCCAGTAATAGCGGGACGAACACCGGGGAGCTGTTTTTT
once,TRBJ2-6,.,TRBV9,CASRRGGGTGANVLTF,TGTGCCAGCAGACGAGGGGGCGGGACTGGGGCCAACGTCCTGACTTTC
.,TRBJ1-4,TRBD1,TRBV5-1,CASSPGTGRNEKLFF,TGCGCCAGCAGCCCCGGGACAGGGCGAAATGAAAAACTGTTTTTT
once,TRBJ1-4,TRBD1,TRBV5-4,CASSSGQGGTNEKLFF,TGTGCCAGCAGCTCGGGACAGGGGGGAACTAATGAAAAACTGTTTTTT
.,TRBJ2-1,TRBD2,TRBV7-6,CASSLEAGGPGSYNEQFF,TGTGCCAGCAGCTTAGAAGCGGGAGGGCCTGGGTCCTACAATGAGCAGTTCTTC
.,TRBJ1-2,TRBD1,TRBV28,CASSSGQGEGYTF,TGTGCCAGCAGTTCGGGACAGGGGGAAGGCTACACCTTC
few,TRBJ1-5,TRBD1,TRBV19,CASIERTGVSNQPQHF,TGTGCCAGCATCGAGAGGACAGGGGTAAGCAATCAGCCCCAGCATTTT
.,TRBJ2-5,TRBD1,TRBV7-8,CASSPGDRASFLGTQYF,TGTGCCAGCAGCCCCGGGGACAGGGCCTCCTTCCTCGGAACCCAGTACTTC